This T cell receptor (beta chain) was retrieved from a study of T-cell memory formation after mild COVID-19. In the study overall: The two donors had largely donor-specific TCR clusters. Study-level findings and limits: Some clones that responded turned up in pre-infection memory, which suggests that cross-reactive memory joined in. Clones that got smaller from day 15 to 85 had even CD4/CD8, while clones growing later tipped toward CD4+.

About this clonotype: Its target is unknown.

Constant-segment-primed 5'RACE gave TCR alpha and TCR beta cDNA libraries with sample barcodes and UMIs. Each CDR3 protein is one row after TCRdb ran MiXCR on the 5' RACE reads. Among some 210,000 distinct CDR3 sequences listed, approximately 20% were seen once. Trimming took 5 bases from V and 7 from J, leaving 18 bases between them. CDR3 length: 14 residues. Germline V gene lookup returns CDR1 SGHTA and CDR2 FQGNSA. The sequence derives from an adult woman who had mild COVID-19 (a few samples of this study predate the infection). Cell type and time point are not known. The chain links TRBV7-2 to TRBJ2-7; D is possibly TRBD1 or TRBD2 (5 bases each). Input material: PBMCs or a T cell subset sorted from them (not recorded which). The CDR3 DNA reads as TGTGCCAGCAGCCCCAGGTCCGGGGCGAGGGAGCAGTACTTC. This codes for CASSPRSGAREQYF.